This entry is about one T cell receptor (beta chain). Its antigen is undetermined. This CDR3 region has 15 residues. Looked up from germline, CDR1 is ENHRY and CDR2 is SYGVKD. J gave up 3 bases and V 11 bases, and 12 bases lay outside the gene matches. Sequencing was performed with immunoSEQ multiplex PCR; in TCRdb, only in-frame clones are kept and a portion is missing. Among 2 million to 3 million clones listed, approximately 93% were seen once. This specimen belongs to a study of shared clonotypes between healthy human individuals. General study results and limits: Around 5.3% of naive CD4 clonotypes were shared across a few donors.

The split of CD4+ cells yielded CD45RA+ naive and CD45RA-negative memory subsets. The TCR comes from a man between 18 and 35 years old in good health. Some clones in this sample may be carry-over from other donors' samples. The chain carries TRBV10-3 and TRBJ1-4; 7 bases align to TRBD1. The source material was naive CD4+ T cells from PBMCs. Documented subset: CD45RA+ positively selected. CDR3 sequence reads: CAVSRGQAANEKLFF. The CDR3 DNA reads TGTGCCGTCTCAAGAGGACAGGCGGCTAATGAAAAACTGTTTTTT.